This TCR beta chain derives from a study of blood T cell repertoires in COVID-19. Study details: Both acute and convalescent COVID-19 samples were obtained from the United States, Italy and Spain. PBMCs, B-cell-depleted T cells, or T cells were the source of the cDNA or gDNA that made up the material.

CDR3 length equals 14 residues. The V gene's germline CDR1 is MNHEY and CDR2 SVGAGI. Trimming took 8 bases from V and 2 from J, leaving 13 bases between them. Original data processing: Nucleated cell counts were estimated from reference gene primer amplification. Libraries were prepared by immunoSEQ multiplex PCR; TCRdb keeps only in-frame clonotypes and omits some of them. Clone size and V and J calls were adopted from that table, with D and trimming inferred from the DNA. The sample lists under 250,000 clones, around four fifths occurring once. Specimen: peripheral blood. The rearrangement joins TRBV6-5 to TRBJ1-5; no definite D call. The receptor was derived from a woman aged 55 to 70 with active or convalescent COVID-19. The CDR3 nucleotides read TGTGCCAGCCAAAGCGGGATAGGCAATCAGCCCCAGCATTTT. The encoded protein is CASQSGIGNQPQHF.